This T cell receptor (beta chain) emerged from a study of PD-1 blockade in classical Hodgkin lymphoma. Whole-study findings and limits: Compared with baseline, CD4+ but not CD8+ TCR diversity had risen significantly by C4D1.

This CDR3 contains 15 residues. Germline loops: CDR1 MDHEN, CDR2 SYDVKM. V lost 3 bases, J lost 2 bases, and 12 bases lay in between. Profiled with immunoSEQ multiplex PCR; TCRdb holds only in-frame clones, not every one. The table shows approximately 79,000 clones, with nearly 95% occurring only once. To note about this clone: Its specificity is not known.

All patients relapsed after autologous stem cell transplantation, and brentuximab vedotin exposure varied. The V call is TRBV28, the J call TRBJ2-3, with D unclear. The receptor was derived from a human donor with classical Hodgkin lymphoma. Material: peripheral blood mononuclear cells (PBMCs), obtained before the second cycle of nivolumab. The CDR3 protein is CASSLVTSDTDTQYF. CDR3 DNA sequence: TGTGCCAGCAGTTTGGTTACCTCAGACACAGATACGCAGTATTTT.